The 17 T cell receptor beta chains in this list originate from one sample, sequenced in a study of control samples from healthy donors and cancer patients. Profiling relied on immunoSEQ multiplex PCR, and the TCRdb table lists in-frame clones only, not all of them. The data show about 110,000 clones, over 75% seen once. Source material: blood. The receptors come from a human donor in good health. The donor label of this sample is uncertain.

The rearrangement links TRBV4-2 to TRBJ1-2; D is undetermined. Germline V gives CDR1 LGHNA, CDR2 YNFKEQ. Trimming stripped 4 bases from V and 6 bases from J, with 21 bases between. CDR3 size: 16 residues. This chain's CDR3 is CASSLAADQPSHGYTF. CDR3 bases: TGTGCCAGCAGCCTCGCGGCGGACCAACCCTCCCATGGCTACACCTTC.

The chain employs TRBV25-1 and TRBJ1-1; no clear D gene. CDR1 is MGHDK, CDR2 SYGVNS, per germline. The V and J ends lost 3 bases and 1 base respectively, with 6 bases between them. This CDR3 is 13 amino acids long. The CDR3 loop reads CASSDAQNTEAFF. CDR3 nucleotides: TGTGCCAGCAGTGATGCCCAGAACACTGAAGCTTTCTTT.

Here the CDR3 DNA reads TGTGCCAGCAGTTACCCGCGGGGGGGGCCTCAGAATGAGCAGTTCTTC. It is translated as CASSYPRGGPQNEQFF. V gene TRBV6-2 or TRBV6-3 combines with J gene TRBJ2-1; 9 positions match TRBD2. There are 16 residues in the CDR3. Trimming took 2 bases from V and 7 from J; bases not matched to a gene: 9. Germline V gene sequence: CDR1 MNHEY, CDR2 SVGEGT.

This clone appeared once. The chain couples TRBV27 to TRBJ1-4, with no clear D. Germline CDR1 and CDR2: MNHEY and SMNVEV (reference sequence). The CDR3 sequence is 15 residues long. The V and J ends lost 6 bases and 8 bases respectively, with 19 bases between them. CDR3 loop: CASRINLAAGEKLFF. CDR3 in DNA: TGTGCCAGCAGAATAAATTTGGCTGCGGGCGAAAAACTGTTTTTT.

The gene calls are TRBV7-2 and TRBJ2-5; possible D gene TRBD2, 5 bases. V was trimmed by 9 bases and J by 7 bases, leaving 15 bases between them. Germline V gene data show CDR1 as SGHTA and CDR2 as FQGNSA. The CDR3 runs 12 residues. The CDR3 reads CASRERGGTQYF. The CDR3, as DNA: TGTGCCAGTAGAGAACGGGGTGGGACCCAGTACTTC. The complete variable domain, with remaining parts taken from reference TRBV7-2 and TRBJ2-5, reads GAGVSQSPSNKVTEKGKDVELRCDPISGHTALYWYRQSLGQGLEFLIYFQGNSAPDKSGLPSDRFSAERTGGSVSTLTIQRTQQEDSAVYLCASRERGGTQYFGPGTRLLVL.

V gene TRBV7-8 combines with J gene TRBJ2-7; 7 bases match TRBD1. CDR1 SGHVS and CDR2 FQNEAQ come from the germline V gene. V lost 5 bases, J lost 2 bases, and 6 bases stayed unmatched. The CDR3 is 14 amino acids. CDR3 DNA sequence: TGTGCCAGCAGCCCCAGGGGGATCACCTACGAGCAGTACTTC. Translated, it gives CASSPRGITYEQYF.

V is TRBV30 and J is TRBJ1-4, with D possibly being TRBD1 (5 bases). CDR1 is GTSNPN and CDR2 is SVGIG in the germline V gene (reference sequence). Trimming removed 6 bases at V and 6 bases at J, with 11 bases between. This CDR3 is 12 amino acids long. This chain's CDR3 is CACREKDEKLFF. CDR3 nucleotide sequence: TGTGCCTGCAGGGAAAAGGATGAAAAACTGTTTTTT.

V and J are TRBV28 and TRBJ2-1; 9 bases fit TRBD2. CDR3 length equals 16 residues. J gave up 7 bases and V 4 bases, and 11 bases lay outside the gene matches. The germline V gene has CDR1 MDHEN and CDR2 SYDVKM. The CDR3 sequence is CASSSLAGGLRNEQFF. DNA for the CDR3: TGTGCCAGCAGTTCCCTGGCGGGGGGGCTGAGGAATGAGCAGTTCTTC.

The chain recombines TRBV6-1 with TRBJ2-3; 7 positions match TRBD2. The V gene's germline CDR1 is MNHNS and CDR2 SASEGT. The CDR3 consists of 14 residues. J was trimmed by 2 bases and V by 3 bases; bases with no gene match: 2. The CDR3 DNA reads as TGTGCCAGCAGTGAGCGGGGGTACACAGATACGCAGTATTTT. It yields the protein CASSERGYTDTQYF.

This chain connects TRBV5-1 to TRBJ2-3; 11 bases align to TRBD2. Losses at the gene ends were 0 bases for V and 4 bases for J; bases not matched to a gene: 4. Germline V CDR1 and CDR2: SGHRS, YFSETQ. The CDR3 length is 16 residues. As DNA, the CDR3 is TGCGCCAGCAGCTTGGGACTAGCGGGGCATTCAGATACGCAGTATTTT. Protein product: CASSLGLAGHSDTQYF.

The J gene is TRBJ2-1, the V gene TRBV11-2; TRBD1 matches 7 bases. This CDR3 contains 16 residues. Looked up from germline, CDR1 is SGHAT and CDR2 is FQNNGV. V was clipped by 5 bases and J by 4 bases; unmatched bases: 11. CDR3 sequence: CASSPSRGTQYNEQFF. Written as DNA, the CDR3 is TGTGCCAGCAGCCCATCCAGGGGGACCCAATACAATGAGCAGTTCTTC.

The J gene is TRBJ1-3, the V gene TRBV6-2 or TRBV6-3; D not certain. CDR1 and CDR2 (germline): MNHEY, SVGEGT. V lost 1 base to trimming and J lost 0 bases, with 7 bases between them. CDR3 length: 15 residues. CDR3 amino acids: CASSYWADSGNTIYF. DNA for the CDR3: TGTGCCAGCAGTTACTGGGCGGACTCTGGAAACACCATATATTTT.

The rearrangement joins TRBV6-5 to TRBJ2-7, with D possibly called TRBD1 or TRBD2 (6 bases each). Per the germline V gene, CDR1 is MNHEY and CDR2 is SVGAGI. V lost 5 bases and J 2 bases, leaving 13 bases between the germline ends. The CDR3 length is 14 residues. CDR3 sequence reads: CASSRGARAYEQYV. CDR3 sequence (DNA): TGTGCCAGCAGTAGGGGGGCGCGAGCCTACGAGCAGTACGTC.

The J gene is TRBJ2-7, the V gene TRBV3-1 (or the pseudogene TRBV3-2), with a tentative D call TRBD1 (5 bases). The CDR3 covers 14 residues. CDR1 and CDR2 (germline): LGHDT, YNNKEL (reference sequence). Deletions cut 4 bases from V and 2 bases from J, with 12 bases between. CDR3 residues: CASSPTDMAYEQYF. For the CDR3, the DNA is TGTGCCAGCAGCCCGACGGACATGGCCTACGAGCAGTACTTC.

This chain uses TRBV7-2 with TRBJ1-2; TRBD1 matches at 10 bases. The CDR3 length is 14 residues. CDR1 and CDR2 from the germline V gene are SGHTA and FQGNSA. V trimming: 4 bases; J trimming: 2 bases; junction bases outside the gene matches: 1. CDR3 loop: CASSWTGGNYGYTF. CDR3 in DNA: TGTGCCAGCAGCTGGACAGGGGGGAACTATGGCTACACCTTC.

J is TRBJ1-4 and V is TRBV5-1, with D perhaps TRBD1 (5 bases). CDR1 and CDR2 from the germline V gene are SGHRS and YFSETQ. The V end was cut by 1 base, the J end by 8 bases, with 18 bases between. This CDR3 contains 16 residues. CDR3 residues: CASSLLQGGRIEKLFF. DNA for the CDR3: TGCGCCAGCAGCTTGTTGCAGGGAGGGAGAATCGAAAAACTGTTTTTT.

The chain links TRBV24-1 to TRBJ1-4; 7 bases fit TRBD1. Germline-derived CDR1 and CDR2 are KGHDR and SFDVKD. This CDR3 has 14 amino acids. The trim removed 9 bases at V and 8 bases at J, leaving 11 bases unmatched. CDR3 bases: TGTGCCACCGGCACAGGGGACCTCCAAGAAAAACTGTTTTTT. Its translation: CATGTGDLQEKLFF.